This T cell receptor (beta chain) is drawn from a study of PD-1 blockade in classical Hodgkin lymphoma (dated by TCRdb to about 2020). In terms of the full investigation: The study used CyTOF and TCR beta sequencing to define a peripheral blood immune signature of response to PD-1 blockade in classical Hodgkin lymphoma.

This sample's time point label indicates: newly diagnosed, previously untreated cHL patient sample. CD8+ T cells were purified from thawed PBMCs by magnetic negative selection with a Miltenyi CD8+ T cell isolation kit. To serve as a comparison group for the relapsed/refractory trial patients, PBMCs were sequenced from patients with newly diagnosed, previously untreated classical Hodgkin lymphoma. Peripheral blood was collected in 8 mL Vacutainer Cell Preparation Tubes, from which PBMCs were isolated by centrifugation and then cryopreserved. Purified CD4+ and CD8+ fractions were prepared only for cases in which an additional PBMC sample was available. Magnetically labelled cells were removed on LS columns in a quadroMACS separator, and the flow-through was collected as the purified fraction. Genomic DNA was extracted with the Qiagen DNeasy kit from unsorted PBMCs and from negatively selected CD4+ and CD8+ fractions. Amplification of TCR beta CDR3 regions was done by immunoSEQ multiplex PCR with primers that anneal to V and J segments. A synthetic immune receptor repertoire was used to minimize amplification bias, and any residual bias was removed computationally once sequencing was done. The paper's processing steps were these. Repertoire diversity was quantified as the Shannon entropy index using custom Python scripts. Unsorted, CD4+ and CD8+ repertoires were analyzed separately, except for combined analyses in which CD4+ and CD8+ sequences were merged in silico. Sourced from immuneACCESS, this table was stored by TCRdb with only in-frame sequences that have V and J called. A share of the clones is absent; for the studies checked, an unresolved V gene accounts for under half, and the remainder has no known explanation. V, J and clone size are taken as reported in that table, and D and trimming were inferred from the DNA itself. Counted in this sample were about 21,000 clones; approximately 87% of them appeared once. The ten largest account for 6.8% of the sample.

To note about this clone: The target of this receptor is not known. Base qualities are missing; no much larger clone stands one base away.

The junction carries 5 bases between V and J, which are trimmed by 0 bases and 3 bases respectively. The CDR3 holds 13 amino acids from the cysteine to the phenylalanine. The DNA shown is the 39-base CDR3, in frame from base 1. Taken from the germline V gene (reference sequence), the CDR1 and CDR2 loops are MNHEY and SMNVEV. On the study overall, not on this receptor specifically: The study covered only a single clinical trial cohort, and the causes of the repertoire differences, possibly disease activity or prior therapy, were still not defined. Baseline TCR diversity was reported to be lower in newly diagnosed patients than in healthy donors, and even lower in relapsed/refractory patients.

Sequencing was carried out using CD8+ T cells from blood. The chain couples TRBV27 to TRBJ1-1, with no D gene named confidently. This TCR was sampled from a human donor with classical Hodgkin lymphoma. The DNA is as follows: TGTGCCAGCAGTTTATCAGGATACACTGAAGCTTTCTTT. It translates as CASSLSGYTEAFF.